Following are 26 T cell receptor beta chains from one sample sequenced in a study of shared clonotypes between healthy human individuals. Data came from immunoSEQ multiplex PCR; TCRdb stores just in-frame clones and leaves some out. Of over a million clones listed, approximately 98% are singletons. The sample comprised naive CD4+ T cells sorted from blood. Described subset: CD45RA+ positively selected. These receptors originate from a man aged 25-40 years in good health.

The V and J genes are TRBV10-3 and TRBJ1-5; D unclear. Trimming took 0 bases from V and 7 from J, leaving 10 bases between them. The CDR3 is 14 amino acids. Germline CDR1 reads ENHRY; CDR2 reads SYGVKD. CDR3 DNA sequence: TGTGCCATCAGTGAGTCGATAGTAGGACAGCCCCAGCATTTT. Residues: CAISESIVGQPQHF.

This clone was detected only a few times. The chain couples TRBV28 to TRBJ2-4; perhaps TRBD2 as D (6 bases). V lost 7 bases and J 0 bases, leaving 10 bases between the germline ends. The V gene's germline CDR1 is MDHEN and CDR2 SYDVKM. The CDR3 totals 14 residues. The CDR3 loop is CASNYSGAKNIQYF. The CDR3 nucleotides are TGTGCCAGCAATTATAGCGGAGCCAAAAACATTCAGTACTTC.

The CDR3 nucleotides are TGCAGTGCATATCTAGCGGAGCAGTTCTTC. Amino acids: CSAYLAEQFF. The chain recombines TRBV20-1 with TRBJ2-1; weak D call: TRBD2 (6 bases). This CDR3 has 10 residues. Per germline, CDR1 DFQATT and CDR2 SNEGSKA (reference sequence). V lost 6 bases and J 10 bases, leaving 10 bases between the germline ends.

V usage is TRBV9 and J usage is TRBJ2-5; 8 bases are shared with TRBD1. This CDR3 spans 16 amino acids. Germline V CDR1 and CDR2: SGDLS, YYNGEE. J lost 0 bases, V lost 3 bases, and 7 bases had no gene match. In nucleotides, the CDR3 is TGTGCCAGCAGCGGCACTCGGGACAGGTACCAAGAGACCCAGTACTTC. Translating it yields CASSGTRDRYQETQYF.

V and J are TRBV5-5 and TRBJ2-3; D tentatively reads TRBD1 or TRBD2 (5 bases each). The CDR3 runs to 15 residues. Trimming cost V 4 bases and J 3 bases, with 15 bases left between them. Germline V lookup: CDR1 SGHKS, CDR2 YYEKEE (reference sequence). The DNA for the CDR3 is TGTGCCAGCAGCCGAGGGGCAGAGAATACAGATACGCAGTATTTT. Protein product: CASSRGAENTDTQYF.

The chain employs TRBV28 and TRBJ2-5; the D is unclear. The DNA end lines up better with TRBJ2-7; the J call may be wrong. CDR1 is MDHEN, CDR2 SYDVKM, per germline. The CDR3 is 14 residues long. The CDR3 reads CASNTDESSYEQYF. Here the CDR3 DNA reads TGTGCCAGTAATACAGACGAAAGCTCCTACGAGCAGTACTTC.

A single count supports this clone. As DNA, the CDR3 is TGCGCCAGCAGCCCGAGCGGGAGTTATTACAATGAGCAGTTCTTC. Protein: CASSPSGSYYNEQFF. The chain carries TRBV5-1 and TRBJ2-1; 8 nucleotides align to TRBD2. CDR3 size: 15 residues. Germline loops: CDR1 SGHRS, CDR2 YFSETQ. The ends lost 4 bases at V and 4 bases at J; junction bases unmatched: 7.

The rearrangement links TRBV10-1 to TRBJ2-2, with unresolved D. In germline, CDR1 is WNHNN, CDR2 SYGVQD (reference sequence). The CDR3 runs 13 residues. The V and J ends lost 5 bases and 4 bases respectively, with 8 bases between them. In nucleotides, the CDR3 is TGCGCCAGCAGTTCACAGATCACCGGGGAGCTGTTTTTT. Its protein product is CASSSQITGELFF.

The V call is TRBV5-6, the J call TRBJ1-5; tentatively, D is TRBD1 (5 bases). This CDR3 spans 18 amino acids. The V and J ends lost 2 bases and 3 bases respectively, with 21 bases between them. In germline, CDR1 is SGHDT, CDR2 YYEEEE. CDR3 loop: CASSLRLRGPDYNQPQHF. CDR3 DNA sequence: TGTGCCAGCAGCTTAAGGTTGAGGGGACCCGATTACAATCAGCCCCAGCATTTT.

The J gene is TRBJ2-6, the V gene TRBV9; tentative D call: TRBD2 (6 bases). Germline values: CDR1 SGDLS, CDR2 YYNGEE. With 4 bases removed from V and 2 bases from J, the gap between germline ends came to 13 bases. The CDR3 contains 16 residues. As DNA, the CDR3 is TGTGCCAGCAGCCCCCAGCTAGCGCCTGGGGCCAACGTCCTGACTTTC. It yields the protein CASSPQLAPGANVLTF.

The V call is TRBV7-9, the J call TRBJ1-3, with a weak D call TRBD1 (6 bases). Deletions cut 8 bases from V and 0 bases from J, with 14 bases between. Germline-derived CDR1 and CDR2 are SEHNR and FQNEAQ (reference sequence). The CDR3 runs 15 residues. Here the CDR3 reads CASGGGASSGNTIYF. For the CDR3, the DNA is TGTGCCAGCGGCGGGGGGGCAAGCTCTGGAAACACCATATATTTT.

The gene calls are TRBV9 and TRBJ2-7, with D possibly called TRBD1 or TRBD2 (5 bases each). The V end lost 0 bases, the J end lost 3 bases, and 16 bases lay between the germline ends. This CDR3 has 16 residues. Germline V gene lookup returns CDR1 SGDLS and CDR2 YYNGEE. CDR3 amino acids: CASSVGGDGAGYEQYF. DNA of the CDR3: TGTGCCAGCAGCGTAGGGGGAGATGGGGCCGGCTACGAGCAGTACTTC.

V usage is TRBV7-9 and J usage is TRBJ2-7; 12 bases are shared with TRBD2. Trimming removed 6 bases from V and 2 bases from J; junction bases left unmatched: 5. This CDR3 region has 15 residues. Germline V gene lookup returns CDR1 SEHNR and CDR2 FQNEAQ (reference sequence). The CDR3 DNA is TGTGCCAGCAGATGGACTAGCGGGACGACCTACGAGCAGTACTTC. Translated, it gives CASRWTSGTTYEQYF.

The chain is built from TRBV4-3 and TRBJ2-7; 7 bases are shared with TRBD2. Germline CDR1 reads LGHNA; CDR2 reads YSLEER. V lost 1 base, J lost 4 bases, and 4 bases stayed unmatched. This CDR3 has 14 residues. CDR3 sequence (DNA): TGCGCCAGCAGCCAAGTGATCGGGAGGTACGAGCAGTACTTC. Protein: CASSQVIGRYEQYF.

This chain links TRBV5-1 with TRBJ2-7; 12 nucleotides match TRBD1. The germline V gene encodes CDR1 SGHRS and CDR2 YFSETQ. After removal of 3 bases from V and 4 bases from J, the junction contained 11 bases not matched to a gene. CDR3 length: 17 amino acids. The CDR3 region has the DNA TGCGCCAGCAGCTCAAATCCGGGACAGGGGGCGCGGTACGAGCAGTACTTC. It codes for CASSSNPGQGARYEQYF.

This chain connects TRBV5-4 to TRBJ2-3; TRBD2 might be the D (5 bases). Germline V gene sequence: CDR1 SGHNT, CDR2 YYREEE (reference sequence). Trimming took 7 bases from V and 3 from J, leaving 18 bases between them. The CDR3 is 15 amino acids. The CDR3 nucleotides read TGTGCCAGCGCAAGGGAGCAACTACAGACAGATACGCAGTATTTT. Translating gives CASAREQLQTDTQYF.

This clone has only one observation. Other DNA sequences of this sample code for an identical CDR3. V gene TRBV2 combines with J gene TRBJ1-5; D possibly corresponds to TRBD1 (6 bases). The CDR3 totals 15 residues. The V gene lost 5 bases and the J gene lost 5 bases, with 16 bases spanning the gap. CDR1 SNHLY and CDR2 FYNNEI come from the germline V gene. CDR3 in DNA: TGTGCCAGCAGTCCTCCGGGACAAATTTATCAGCCCCAGCATTTT. Translating gives CASSPPGQIYQPQHF. The full variable domain, rest sourced from reference TRBV2 and TRBJ1-5, is EPEVTQTPSHQVTQMGQEVILRCVPISNHLYFYWYRQILGQKVEFLVSFYNNEISEKSEIFDDQFSVERPDGSNFTLKIRSTKLEDSAMYFCASSPPGQIYQPQHFGDGTRLSIL.

This clone occurred once. The chain has TRBV7-3 and TRBJ2-6; D might be TRBD2 (5 bases). The CDR3 contains 16 residues. Trimming left V 4 bases short and J 4 bases short, with 14 bases between. Germline CDR1 is SGHTA and CDR2 is FQGTGA. The CDR3 DNA sequence: TGTGCCAGCAGCTCCCCTCGGGGTGGCGGGGCCAACGTCCTGACTTTC. Encoded protein: CASSSPRGGGANVLTF.

J is TRBJ2-2 and V is TRBV29-1; the D gene is possibly TRBD2 (6 bases). CDR1 and CDR2 (germline): SQVTM, ANQGSEA. The CDR3 runs to 14 residues. V was cut by 4 bases and J by 4 bases, with 13 bases left in between. The CDR3 coding sequence is TGCAGCGTTGGGGGGGTCCCTCCCACCGGGGAGCTGTTTTTT. Its translation is CSVGGVPPTGELFF.

V gene TRBV5-1 combines with J gene TRBJ2-7, with TRBD2 matching 16 bases. Germline CDR1 and CDR2: SGHRS and YFSETQ. CDR3 size: 17 residues. Trimming took 3 bases from V and 3 from J; bases not matched to a gene: 6. The CDR3 region is CASSWGLAGGRGYEQYF. The CDR3 DNA sequence: TGCGCCAGCAGCTGGGGACTAGCGGGAGGGCGCGGCTACGAGCAGTACTTC.

This clone was seen just once. V is TRBV5-1 and J is TRBJ1-1; possibly TRBD1 for D (5 bases). CDR1 is SGHRS, CDR2 YFSETQ, per germline. V was cut by 0 bases and J by 0 bases, with 9 bases left in between. The CDR3 has 15 residues. The CDR3: CASSLVGAMNTEAFF. The DNA for the CDR3 is TGCGCCAGCAGCTTGGTCGGGGCGATGAACACTGAAGCTTTCTTT. Full variable domain (outside the CDR3, taken from reference TRBV5-1 and TRBJ1-1): KAGVTQTPRYLIKTRGQQVTLSCSPISGHRSVSWYQQTPGQGLQFLFEYFSETQRNKGNFPGRFSGRQFSNSRSEMNVSTLELGDSALYLCASSLVGAMNTEAFFGQGTRLTVV.

This rearrangement joins TRBV5-1 to TRBJ2-5; D unclear. Matching the DNA end better, TRBJ2-7 makes the J call doubtful. Germline V gene data show CDR1 as SGHRS and CDR2 as YFSETQ. This CDR3 region has 12 residues. The CDR3 sequence is CASKKSNYEQYF. The CDR3 bases are TGCGCCAGCAAAAAGAGTAACTACGAGCAGTACTTC.

This rearrangement joins TRBV11-2 to TRBJ2-7, with TRBD2 matching over 10 bases. The J segment lost 7 bases and the V segment lost 5 bases, leaving 8 bases of the junction unmatched. Germline CDR1 is SGHAT and CDR2 is FQNNGV. The CDR3 sequence is 14 residues long. The CDR3 loop is CASSPGGLAWEQYF. The CDR3 bases are TGTGCCAGCAGCCCAGGGGGACTAGCGTGGGAGCAGTACTTC.

V and J are TRBV11-2 and TRBJ2-5; 8 positions agree with TRBD2. The CDR3 spans 15 residues. Germline lookup yields CDR1 SGHAT and CDR2 FQNNGV. The V and J ends lost 6 bases and 5 bases, in that order; junction bases with no gene match: 11. CDR3 DNA: TGTGCCAGCAGGGCTCCCGGGAGGGTGGGCGAGACCCAGTACTTC. Protein product: CASRAPGRVGETQYF.

This sequence joins TRBV27 and TRBJ2-5; possible D gene TRBD1, 5 bases. Trimming took off 2 bases at V and 3 bases at J, with 7 bases between the two ends. The CDR3 contains 13 residues. Looked up from germline, CDR1 is MNHEY and CDR2 is SMNVEV (reference sequence). CDR3 sequence: CASSLAGKETQYF. CDR3 sequence (DNA): TGTGCCAGCAGTTTAGCAGGGAAAGAGACCCAGTACTTC.

The V gene is TRBV10-2, the J gene TRBJ2-5; D is uncertain. The CDR3 loop spans 13 amino acids. Germline CDR1 and CDR2: WSHSY and SAAADI. The V end was cut by 2 bases, the J end by 6 bases, with 10 bases between. CDR3 DNA sequence: TGCGCCAGCAGTGAGGGGGTATTTCAGACCCAGTACTTC. Translation: CASSEGVFQTQYF.